The entry below gives a single T cell receptor beta chain sequence along with its context. Its target is not known. At least 5 micrograms of total RNA were extracted per sample. This sample stems from a study of blood T cells in healthy people across ages. The study, taken as a whole, reports: Whereas aged donors had fewer naive CD4+ cells, long-lived donors had more of them and higher diversity.

Through a sample-barcoded 5' primer and a J-beta primer mix, a second PCR was run for 7 to 11 cycles. TCRdb ran MiXCR on the 5' RACE reads and lists one entry per CDR3 protein. The sample holds hundreds of thousands of distinct CDR3 sequences; approximately 59% are singletons and the top ten take 35% to 40%. Germline CDR1 LGHNA, CDR2 YNFKEQ. J lost 4 bases, V lost 5 bases, and 6 bases had no gene match. CDR3 length equals 16 residues. Sequencing input: blood. The chain has TRBV4-2 and TRBJ2-2; 11 bases map to TRBD2. The sequence was obtained from a man aged 55 to 70 in good health. The CDR3 here is CASSTRLAGPTGELFF. The CDR3, as DNA: TGTGCCAGCAGCACACGACTAGCGGGGCCCACCGGGGAGCTGTTTTTT.